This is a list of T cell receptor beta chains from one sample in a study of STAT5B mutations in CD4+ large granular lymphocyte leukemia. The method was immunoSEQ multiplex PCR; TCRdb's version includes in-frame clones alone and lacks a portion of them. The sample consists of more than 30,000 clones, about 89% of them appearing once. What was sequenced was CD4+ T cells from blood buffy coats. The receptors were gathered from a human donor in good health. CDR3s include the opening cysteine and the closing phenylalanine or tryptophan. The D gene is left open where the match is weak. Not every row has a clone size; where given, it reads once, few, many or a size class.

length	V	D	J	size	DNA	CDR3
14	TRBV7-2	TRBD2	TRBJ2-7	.	TGTGCCAGCAGCGATCGGACTAGCAGCTACGAGCAGTACTTC	CASSDRTSSYEQYF
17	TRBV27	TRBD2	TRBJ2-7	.	TGTGCCAGCAGTCCGGGACTAGCGGGAGGGATTTCCTACGAGCAGTACTTC	CASSPGLAGGISYEQYF
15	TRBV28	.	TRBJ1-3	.	TGTGCCAGCAGCAATATTAGGGACCGTGGAAACACCATATATTTT	CASSNIRDRGNTIYF
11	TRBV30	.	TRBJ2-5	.	TGTGCCTGGAGGACTGGAGAGACCCAGTACTTC	CAWRTGETQYF
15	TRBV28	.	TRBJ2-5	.	TGTGCCAGCAGTCAGCAGGGGGGGGTAAAAGAGACCCAGTACTTC	CASSQQGGVKETQYF
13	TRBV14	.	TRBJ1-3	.	TGTGCCAGCAGCCGGGGTTTGGGAAACACCATATATTTT	CASSRGLGNTIYF
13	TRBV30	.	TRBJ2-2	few	TGTGCCTGGAGCTTAGGGGGAGTCGGGGAGCTGTTTTTT	CAWSLGGVGELFF
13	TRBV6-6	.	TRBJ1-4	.	TGTGCCAGCAGTTCTCAGGGCAATGAAAAACTGTTTTTT	CASSSQGNEKLFF
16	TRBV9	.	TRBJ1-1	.	TGTGCCAGCAGCGTAGCTTTGGGCCTCGGGAACACTGAAGCTTTCTTT	CASSVALGLGNTEAFF
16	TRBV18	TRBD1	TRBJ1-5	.	TGTGCCAGCTCACTCTACAGACAGGGCCCAAATCAGCCCCAGCATTTT	CASSLYRQGPNQPQHF
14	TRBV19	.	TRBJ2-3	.	TGTGCCAGTAGTACATTATACAGCACAGATACGCAGTATTTT	CASSTLYSTDTQYF
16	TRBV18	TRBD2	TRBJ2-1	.	TGTGCCAGCTCACCACCTCTAGCGGGAGGCTACAATGAGCAGTTCTTC	CASSPPLAGGYNEQFF
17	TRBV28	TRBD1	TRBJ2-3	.	TGTGCCAGCAGTTTACCCGGACAGGGGGTTGGCACAGATACGCAGTATTTT	CASSLPGQGVGTDTQYF
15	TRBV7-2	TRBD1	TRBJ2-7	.	TGTGCCAGCAGCTACCGGGACAGGGCGTCCTACGAGCAGTACTTC	CASSYRDRASYEQYF
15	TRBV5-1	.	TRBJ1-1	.	TGCGCCAGCAGCTTTCAGGGTCCCTCGAACACTGAAGCTTTCTTT	CASSFQGPSNTEAFF
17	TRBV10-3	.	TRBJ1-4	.	TGTGCCATCAGTGAGTCGTCACCGACAGCAACTAATGAAAAACTGTTTTTT	CAISESSPTATNEKLFF
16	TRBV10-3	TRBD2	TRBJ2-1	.	TGTGCCATCAGTGAGTCGGGAGCTAGCGGGAGACATGAGCAGTTCTTC	CAISESGASGRHEQFF
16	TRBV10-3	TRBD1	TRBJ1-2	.	TGTGCCATCACCCCCAACCGGGACAGGGGGGCGGACAGCTACACCTTC	CAITPNRDRGADSYTF
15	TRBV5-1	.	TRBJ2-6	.	TGCGCCAGCTCCACGGAAAGCTCTGGGGCCAACGTCCTGACTTTC	CASSTESSGANVLTF
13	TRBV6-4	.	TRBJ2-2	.	TGTGCCAGCAGTGTACAGGGTGCCGGGGAGCTGTTTTTT	CASSVQGAGELFF
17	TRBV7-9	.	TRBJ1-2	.	TGTGCCACGACCCCGGCCGGGGATCAAGGGTCTAACTATGGCTACACCTTC	CATTPAGDQGSNYGYTF
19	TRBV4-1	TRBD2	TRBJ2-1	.	TGCGCCAGCAGCCAAGGATCTAGCGGGACATCGAGCTCCTACAATGAGCAGTTCTTC	CASSQGSSGTSSSYNEQFF
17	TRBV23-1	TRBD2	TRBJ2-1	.	TGCGCCAGCAGTCGAATCAGGACCAGCGGGAGGTACAATGAGCAGTTCTTC	CASSRIRTSGRYNEQFF
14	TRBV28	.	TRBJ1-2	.	TGTGCCAGCAGTTTTGGCGGTACTAACTATGGCTACACCTTC	CASSFGGTNYGYTF
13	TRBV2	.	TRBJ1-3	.	TGTGCCAGCAGTCGCGACTCTGGAAACACCATATATTTT	CASSRDSGNTIYF
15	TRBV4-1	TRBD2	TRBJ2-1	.	TGCGCCAGCAGCCACACGACTAGCGTTCGGGATGAGCAGTTCTTC	CASSHTTSVRDEQFF
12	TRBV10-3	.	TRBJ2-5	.	TGTGCCATCAGCACGGGGCAAGAGACCCAGTACTTC	CAISTGQETQYF
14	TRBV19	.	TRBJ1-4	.	TGTGCCAGTAGTATAGGGGGGGTCGGTGAAAAACTGTTTTTT	CASSIGGVGEKLFF
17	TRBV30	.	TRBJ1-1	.	TGTGCCTGGAGTGGCCGGGACAAGGGGCGACGGAGCACTGAAGCTTTCTTT	CAWSGRDKGRRSTEAFF